This is a list of T cell receptor beta chains from one sample in a study of blood T cell repertoires in COVID-19. Profiling relied on immunoSEQ multiplex PCR, and the TCRdb table lists in-frame clones only, not all of them. The sample shows around 250,000 clones, 80% to 90% of them seen only once. Input material: PBMCs or T cells enriched from blood (not recorded which). The receptors come from a woman in her forties or fifties who had recovered from COVID-19. The CDR3 runs from the conserved cysteine through the conserved F or W. A D gene is named only where the DNA matches it firmly. Not all rows give a size; the values are once, few, many and, for expanded clones, a class.

d_gene: .
j_gene: TRBJ2-4
v_gene: TRBV5-1
abundance: .
CDR3nt: TGCGCCAGCAGCTTACTGGGGGGCAAAAACATTCAGTACTTC
CDR3aa: CASSLLGGKNIQYF

d_gene: TRBD1
j_gene: TRBJ1-2
v_gene: TRBV11-2
abundance: .
CDR3nt: TGTGCCAGCAGTCAGAACCCGACAGGGCCGGGGGATGGCTACACCTTC
CDR3aa: CASSQNPTGPGDGYTF

d_gene: TRBD1
j_gene: TRBJ1-1
v_gene: TRBV27
abundance: .
CDR3nt: TGTGCCAGCAGTCATGGGACAGTGAACACTGAAGCTTTCTTT
CDR3aa: CASSHGTVNTEAFF

d_gene: TRBD1
j_gene: TRBJ1-3
v_gene: TRBV28
abundance: .
CDR3nt: TGTGCCAGCAGCCCGGACAGGGGGTCAGGAAACACCATATATTTT
CDR3aa: CASSPDRGSGNTIYF

d_gene: .
j_gene: TRBJ1-5
v_gene: TRBV5-5
abundance: .
CDR3nt: TGTGCCAGCAGCTTACAGGGCAATCAGCCCCAGCATTTT
CDR3aa: CASSLQGNQPQHF

d_gene: TRBD2
j_gene: TRBJ2-5
v_gene: TRBV5-1
abundance: .
CDR3nt: TGCGCCAGCAGCTTTGGCCTGGGACTAGCGGCACAAGAGACCCAGTACTTC
CDR3aa: CASSFGLGLAAQETQYF

d_gene: .
j_gene: TRBJ2-7
v_gene: TRBV28
abundance: .
CDR3nt: TGTGCCACAACAGGGAAACGCTACGAGCAGTACTTC
CDR3aa: CATTGKRYEQYF

d_gene: .
j_gene: TRBJ2-5
v_gene: TRBV7-2
abundance: .
CDR3nt: TGTGCCAGCAGCTTCAACGGACGAGGGGAGACCCAGTACTTC
CDR3aa: CASSFNGRGETQYF

d_gene: .
j_gene: TRBJ2-3
v_gene: TRBV4-1
abundance: .
CDR3nt: TGCGCCAGCAGCCAAGTCCGCGGTTTACACACAGATACGCAGTATTTT
CDR3aa: CASSQVRGLHTDTQYF

d_gene: .
j_gene: TRBJ2-1
v_gene: TRBV5-4
abundance: .
CDR3nt: TGTGCCAGCAGCTTTCAGACGGGAGCGGGCAATGAGCAGTTCTTC
CDR3aa: CASSFQTGAGNEQFF

d_gene: .
j_gene: TRBJ2-1
v_gene: TRBV1
abundance: few
CDR3nt: TGCACCAGCAGCCACCCTGAGGGACTAGCGGAGGGGGGTAGCTCCTACAATGAGCAGTTCTTC
CDR3aa: CTSSHPEGLAEGGSSYNEQFF

d_gene: .
j_gene: TRBJ2-5
v_gene: TRBV5-4
abundance: .
CDR3nt: TGTGCCAGCAGCCCACCGGGAAACACGGAGACCCAGTACTTC
CDR3aa: CASSPPGNTETQYF

d_gene: TRBD2
j_gene: TRBJ2-7
v_gene: TRBV13
abundance: .
CDR3nt: TGTGCCAGCAGCCCTGGACTAGCGGGAGCCGAGCAGTACTTC
CDR3aa: CASSPGLAGAEQYF

d_gene: .
j_gene: TRBJ1-1
v_gene: TRBV18
abundance: .
CDR3nt: TGTGCCAGCTCTCAGGCGCCTGAAGCTTTCTTT
CDR3aa: CASSQAPEAFF

d_gene: TRBD1
j_gene: TRBJ1-3
v_gene: TRBV28
abundance: .
CDR3nt: TGTGCCAGCAGTTCCGAAGGGGGCGGAAACACCATATATTTT
CDR3aa: CASSSEGGGNTIYF

d_gene: TRBD2
j_gene: TRBJ2-3
v_gene: TRBV7-9
abundance: .
CDR3nt: TGTGCCAGCAGCGAGGTAGGACTAGCGAGCACAGATACGCAGTATTTT
CDR3aa: CASSEVGLASTDTQYF

d_gene: .
j_gene: TRBJ2-5
v_gene: TRBV28
abundance: .
CDR3nt: TGTGCCAGCAGTGACAGAATACGGGAGACCCAGTACTTC
CDR3aa: CASSDRIRETQYF

d_gene: TRBD1
j_gene: TRBJ1-1
v_gene: TRBV5-6
abundance: once
CDR3nt: TGTGCCAGCAGCCTATCCCGGACAGGGCACACTGAAGCTTTCTTT
CDR3aa: CASSLSRTGHTEAFF

d_gene: TRBD1
j_gene: TRBJ1-5
v_gene: TRBV19
abundance: .
CDR3nt: TGTGCCAGTAATAAGGGACAGCCCTTTTATAGCAATCAGCCCCAGCATTTT
CDR3aa: CASNKGQPFYSNQPQHF

d_gene: TRBD1
j_gene: TRBJ1-3
v_gene: TRBV18
abundance: .
CDR3nt: TGTGCCAGCTCACCAGACAGGGTGAACACCATATATTTT
CDR3aa: CASSPDRVNTIYF

d_gene: .
j_gene: TRBJ1-5
v_gene: TRBV4-1
abundance: .
CDR3nt: TGCGCCAGCAGCCAAGAAGAGGGGGAAATAGGGAATCAGCCCCAGCATTTT
CDR3aa: CASSQEEGEIGNQPQHF

d_gene: .
j_gene: TRBJ2-7
v_gene: TRBV29-1
abundance: .
CDR3nt: TGCAGCGGGAGGAGCTCCTACGAGCAGTACTTC
CDR3aa: CSGRSSYEQYF

d_gene: TRBD2
j_gene: TRBJ2-1
v_gene: TRBV19
abundance: .
CDR3nt: TGTGCCAGTAGTGTAGCGGGAGGCTTCTACAATGAGCAGTTCTTC
CDR3aa: CASSVAGGFYNEQFF

d_gene: TRBD1
j_gene: TRBJ1-1
v_gene: TRBV6-1
abundance: once
CDR3nt: TGTGCCAGCAGTGAGACAGGGGAGGCTGAAGCTTTCTTT
CDR3aa: CASSETGEAEAFF

d_gene: TRBD2
j_gene: TRBJ2-1
v_gene: TRBV3-1/TRBV3-2
abundance: .
CDR3nt: TGTGCCAGCAGCCAAGACCTAGCGGGAGGCCGCAATGAGCAGTTCTTC
CDR3aa: CASSQDLAGGRNEQFF

d_gene: TRBD1
j_gene: TRBJ1-1
v_gene: TRBV7-2
abundance: .
CDR3nt: TGTGCCAGCAGCTTAGGGGGACAGGGGGTCGCCACTGAAGCTTTCTTT
CDR3aa: CASSLGGQGVATEAFF

d_gene: .
j_gene: TRBJ2-1
v_gene: TRBV27
abundance: .
CDR3nt: TGTGCCAGCAGTTTCCGGGGAAAGGTCTACAATGAGCAGTTCTTC
CDR3aa: CASSFRGKVYNEQFF

d_gene: TRBD1
j_gene: TRBJ1-1
v_gene: TRBV5-1
abundance: few
CDR3nt: TGCGCCAGCAGCTCACACAGGGGGGACACTGAAGCTTTCTTT
CDR3aa: CASSSHRGDTEAFF

d_gene: .
j_gene: TRBJ2-3
v_gene: TRBV27
abundance: .
CDR3nt: TGTGCCAGCAGTCCACAAGCGGGAGATACGCAGTATTTT
CDR3aa: CASSPQAGDTQYF

d_gene: TRBD1
j_gene: TRBJ2-3
v_gene: TRBV3-1/TRBV3-2
abundance: .
CDR3nt: TGTGCCAGCAGCCGAACAGGGGGCGCGACAGATACGCAGTATTTT
CDR3aa: CASSRTGGATDTQYF

d_gene: .
j_gene: TRBJ2-6
v_gene: TRBV5-6
abundance: .
CDR3nt: TGTGCCAGCACCATACTAAGCTCTGGGGCCAACGTCCTGACTTTC
CDR3aa: CASTILSSGANVLTF

d_gene: .
j_gene: TRBJ2-7
v_gene: TRBV9
abundance: once
CDR3nt: TGTGCCAGCAGCCCCAGGACTTTGCGGGAGCAGTACTTC
CDR3aa: CASSPRTLREQYF

d_gene: .
j_gene: TRBJ1-3
v_gene: TRBV5-1
abundance: .
CDR3nt: TGCGCCAGCAGCTTGTCAGTAACTGGAAACACCATATATTTT
CDR3aa: CASSLSVTGNTIYF

d_gene: TRBD1
j_gene: TRBJ2-1
v_gene: TRBV28
abundance: .
CDR3nt: TGTGCCAGCAGTTTCCCGACAGGGAAGAAGGTATCCTACAATGAGCAGTTCTTC
CDR3aa: CASSFPTGKKVSYNEQFF

d_gene: TRBD1
j_gene: TRBJ2-2
v_gene: TRBV6-5
abundance: .
CDR3nt: TGTGCCAGCAGCTCGACAGGGGGCAACGGGGAGCTGTTTTTT
CDR3aa: CASSSTGGNGELFF

d_gene: .
j_gene: TRBJ1-6
v_gene: TRBV5-4
abundance: .
CDR3nt: TGTGCCAGCAGCCCGCCTTCTAGGTCACCCCTCCACTTT
CDR3aa: CASSPPSRSPLHF

d_gene: .
j_gene: TRBJ1-3
v_gene: TRBV19
abundance: .
CDR3nt: TGTGCCAGTAGTATAATCAGCGTCCCTGGAAACACCATATATTTT
CDR3aa: CASSIISVPGNTIYF

d_gene: .
j_gene: TRBJ2-7
v_gene: TRBV27
abundance: .
CDR3nt: TGTGCCAGCAGTATACTAGGAGGCTCCTACGAGCAGTACTTC
CDR3aa: CASSILGGSYEQYF

d_gene: .
j_gene: TRBJ1-5
v_gene: TRBV2
abundance: .
CDR3nt: TGTGCCAGCAGTGAGGGGCAGTATAGCAATCAGCCCCAGCATTTT
CDR3aa: CASSEGQYSNQPQHF

d_gene: TRBD1
j_gene: TRBJ2-5
v_gene: TRBV7-2
abundance: .
CDR3nt: TGTGCCAGCAGCTGGGACAGAGGGGAGACCCAGTACTTC
CDR3aa: CASSWDRGETQYF

d_gene: TRBD1
j_gene: TRBJ1-2
v_gene: TRBV5-6
abundance: .
CDR3nt: TGTGCCAGCAGCTTGGCCGACCGGGGACAGGGCGACGGCTACACCTTC
CDR3aa: CASSLADRGQGDGYTF

d_gene: .
j_gene: TRBJ2-1
v_gene: TRBV12-3/TRBV12-4
abundance: .
CDR3nt: TGTGCCAGCAGTTCCACGGGACTCCTAACGTTCTTC
CDR3aa: CASSSTGLLTFF

d_gene: TRBD1
j_gene: TRBJ2-7
v_gene: TRBV28
abundance: .
CDR3nt: TGTGCCAGCAGTTCGCCGGGACAGGGGGCAAACGAGCAGTACTTC
CDR3aa: CASSSPGQGANEQYF

d_gene: .
j_gene: TRBJ2-7
v_gene: TRBV28
abundance: .
CDR3nt: TGTGCCAGCAGTTTCGACAGCCCCTACGAGCAGTACTTC
CDR3aa: CASSFDSPYEQYF

d_gene: .
j_gene: TRBJ2-3
v_gene: TRBV20-1
abundance: .
CDR3nt: TGCAGTGCCCAATTCCATACGCAGTATTTT
CDR3aa: CSAQFHTQYF